This passage covers 21 T cell receptor beta chains from one sample sequenced in a study of blood T cell repertoires in COVID-19. TCRdb's copy holds only in-frame clones and misses some; the assay was immunoSEQ multiplex PCR. Of 300,000 to 350,000 clones listed, over 90% are singletons. The sequenced material came from PBMCs or T cells enriched from blood (not recorded which). Receptors originate from a woman aged 30 to 39 who had been exposed to COVID-19.

The chain is built from TRBV7-9 and TRBJ2-7; TRBD1 is a possible D gene (5 bases). The CDR3 consists of 14 residues. V was trimmed by 1 base and J by 3 bases, leaving 10 bases between them. Germline CDR1 reads SEHNR; CDR2 reads FQNEAQ (reference sequence). CDR3 loop: CASSLVSQDYEQYF. CDR3 in DNA: TGTGCCAGCAGCTTAGTTTCACAGGACTACGAGCAGTACTTC.

The rearrangement links TRBV7-2 to TRBJ2-5; possibly TRBD2 for D (6 bases). V gave up 1 base and J gave up 5 bases, with 11 bases separating them. Per the germline V gene, CDR1 is SGHTA and CDR2 is FQGNSA. The CDR3 contains 14 residues. The CDR3 sequence: CASSLVAGGETQYF. The CDR3, as DNA: TGTGCCAGCAGCTTAGTCGCCGGGGGTGAGACCCAGTACTTC.

The V call is TRBV11-2, the J call TRBJ2-1; the D gene is possibly TRBD1 (6 bases). In germline, CDR1 is SGHAT, CDR2 FQNNGV. V gave up 5 bases and J gave up 0 bases, with 17 bases separating them. The CDR3 has 17 residues. The CDR3 here is CASSRRWGHTSYNEQFF. The DNA of the CDR3 is TGTGCCAGCAGCCGCCGATGGGGACATACCTCCTACAATGAGCAGTTCTTC.

Only a few counts were recorded for this clone. V and J are TRBV5-1 and TRBJ2-7; D may be TRBD2 (6 bases). The CDR3 has 13 residues. The V end lost 2 bases, the J end lost 3 bases, and 9 bases lay between the germline ends. Germline V lookup: CDR1 SGHRS, CDR2 YFSETQ. The CDR3 reads CASSLKTSYEQYF. For the CDR3, the DNA is TGCGCCAGCAGCTTAAAGACTAGCTACGAGCAGTACTTC.

This clone was seen a single time. The chain couples TRBV19 to TRBJ2-3, with TRBD1 as a possible D gene (6 bases). This CDR3 comprises 15 residues. Germline V gene sequence: CDR1 LNHDA, CDR2 SQIVND (reference sequence). V was trimmed by 1 base and J by 3 bases, leaving 11 bases between them. CDR3 in amino acids: CASSIAVQGTDTQYF. CDR3 nucleotides: TGTGCCAGTAGTATAGCGGTACAGGGAACAGATACGCAGTATTTT. Drawing the rest from reference TRBV19 and TRBJ2-3, the complete variable domain is DGGITQSPKYLFRKEGQNVTLSCEQNLNHDAMYWYRQDPGQGLRLIYYSQIVNDFQKGDIAEGYSVSREKKESFPLTVTSAQKNPTAFYLCASSIAVQGTDTQYFGPGTRLTVL.

V usage is TRBV4-2 and J usage is TRBJ1-2, with 7 bases identical to TRBD1. V lost 0 bases to trimming and J lost 4 bases; unmatched junction nucleotides: 5. Germline V CDR1 and CDR2: LGHNA, YNFKEQ. The CDR3 totals 15 residues. The DNA of the CDR3 is TGTGCCAGCAGCCAAGATGCGACAGGGATCTATGGCTACACCTTC. It yields the protein CASSQDATGIYGYTF.

The V call is TRBV28, the J call TRBJ1-5; unclear D gene. The CDR3 is made up of 16 amino acids. Trimming cost V 0 bases and J 0 bases, with 9 bases left between them. Germline CDR1 reads MDHEN; CDR2 reads SYDVKM. The CDR3 bases are TGTGCCAGCAGTTTATGGGGTCAGGTTAGCAATCAGCCCCAGCATTTT. This codes for CASSLWGQVSNQPQHF.

The rearrangement joins TRBV3-1 (or the pseudogene TRBV3-2) to TRBJ1-1; D is uncertain. This CDR3 region has 15 residues. Per the germline V gene, CDR1 is LGHDT and CDR2 is YNNKEL (reference sequence). Trimming shortened V by 3 bases and J by 6 bases, and 17 bases separated the two germline ends. CDR3 sequence: CASSHGAGPSPEAFF. The CDR3 DNA reads as TGTGCCAGCAGCCATGGTGCCGGGCCTAGCCCTGAAGCTTTCTTT.

The V call is TRBV30, the J call TRBJ1-6; D remains unclear. CDR1 and CDR2 from the germline V gene are GTSNPN and SVGIG (reference sequence). V shed 5 bases and J shed 3 bases, with 17 bases lying between them. The CDR3 is made up of 16 amino acids. The CDR3 DNA follows: TGTGCCTGGTCCCCTACAGAGCTCCTCTATAATTCACCCCTCCACTTT. Translating it yields CAWSPTELLYNSPLHF.

The chain carries TRBV5-1 and TRBJ2-5; TRBD2 matches at 10 bases. From germline, CDR1 is SGHRS and CDR2 YFSETQ. V dropped 0 bases and J dropped 4; count of bases not matched to a gene: 6. The CDR3 covers 16 residues. The CDR3 loop is CASSLGVAGGLETQYF. The CDR3 DNA follows: TGCGCCAGCAGCTTGGGAGTAGCGGGGGGTCTAGAGACCCAGTACTTC.

The V gene is TRBV6-5, the J gene TRBJ1-2, with D perhaps matching TRBD1 (6 bases). With 6 bases removed from V and 7 bases from J, the gap between germline ends came to 21 bases. The CDR3 extends over 15 amino acids. Per the germline V gene, CDR1 is MNHEY and CDR2 is SVGAGI. The CDR3 loop is CASSWNRERFSGYTF. Written as DNA, the CDR3 is TGTGCCAGCAGCTGGAACAGGGAAAGGTTCTCTGGCTACACCTTC.

The genes are TRBV18 and TRBJ2-3; 8 bases align to TRBD2. The V segment lost 0 bases and the J segment 6 bases; nucleotides outside the gene matches: 5. Per germline, CDR1 KGHSH and CDR2 LQKENI. The CDR3 has 15 amino acids. CDR3 in amino acids: CASSPPAGGADTQYF. In DNA form, the CDR3 reads TGTGCCAGCTCACCACCCGCGGGGGGTGCTGATACGCAGTATTTT.

This chain uses TRBV5-6 with TRBJ1-6; 7 nucleotides align to TRBD1. The CDR3 length is 15 residues. From germline, CDR1 is SGHDT and CDR2 YYEEEE. V lost 4 bases, J lost 7 bases, and 8 bases stayed unmatched. This chain's CDR3 is CASSLQGSGNSPLHF. The CDR3 DNA reads as TGTGCCAGCAGCCTACAGGGGTCTGGGAATTCACCCCTCCACTTT.

The chain couples TRBV6-6 to TRBJ1-5; tentative D call: TRBD1 (5 bases). V shed 6 bases and J shed 3 bases, with 12 bases lying between them. CDR1 is MNHNY, CDR2 SVGAGI, per germline (reference sequence). The CDR3 is 14 amino acids. CDR3 nucleotides: TGTGCCAGCAGCCCGCGGGGGTCCAATCAGCCCCAGCATTTT. Protein sequence: CASSPRGSNQPQHF.

This clone was seen a single time. The rearrangement links TRBV12-3 or TRBV12-4 to TRBJ1-2; D remains ambiguous. The CDR3 contains 11 residues. V gave up 1 base and J gave up 8 bases, with 5 bases separating them. The CDR3 is CASSLDRGYTF. The CDR3 nucleotides read TGTGCCAGCAGTTTAGACCGGGGCTACACCTTC.

The chain combines TRBV19 with TRBJ2-1; TRBD2 agrees at 9 bases. CDR1 LNHDA and CDR2 SQIVND come from the germline V gene (reference sequence). This CDR3 is built from 13 residues. The CDR3 sequence is CSTTSGGSNEQFF. The CDR3 bases are TGTTCGACTACGAGCGGGGGGTCCAATGAGCAGTTCTTC.

J is TRBJ1-1 and V is TRBV30, with a possible D match to TRBD1 (5 bases). Germline CDR1 reads GTSNPN; CDR2 reads SVGIG (reference sequence). The CDR3 runs 13 residues. V was cut by 2 bases and J by 4 bases, with 11 bases left in between. The CDR3: CAWSPIGATEAFF. The CDR3 coding sequence is TGTGCCTGGAGTCCCATTGGGGCCACTGAAGCTTTCTTT.

The chain links TRBV4-3 to TRBJ2-6; 8 nucleotides align to TRBD1. J lost 2 bases, V lost 0 bases, and 6 bases had no gene match. This CDR3 is 18 amino acids long. The V gene's germline CDR1 is LGHNA and CDR2 YSLEER. The CDR3 loop reads CASSQDRTGWTGANVLTF. The DNA of the CDR3 is TGCGCCAGCAGCCAAGATCGGACAGGGTGGACTGGGGCCAACGTCCTGACTTTC.

The chain links TRBV2 to TRBJ1-2; D is ambiguous. The CDR3 spans 12 residues. Trimming cost V 4 bases and J 5 bases, with 8 bases left between them. CDR1 is SNHLY, CDR2 FYNNEI, per germline. The DNA of the CDR3 is TGTGCCAGCAGTGTCTCGGGGTATGGCTACACCTTC. Amino acid sequence: CASSVSGYGYTF.

About this clone: Other DNA sequences of this sample code for an identical CDR3. In DNA, the CDR3 is TGTGCCAGCAGTTACAGGCAGGGCAACTATGGCTACACCTTC. Encoded protein: CASSYRQGNYGYTF. The V and J genes are TRBV6-5 and TRBJ1-2, with D tentatively TRBD1 (5 bases). From germline, CDR1 is MNHEY and CDR2 SVGAGI. Trimming removed 2 bases from V and 2 bases from J, with 9 bases in between. This CDR3 region has 14 residues.

This CDR3 reads CASLGAGNTIYF. In DNA, the CDR3 is TGTGCCAGCCTCGGGGCTGGAAACACCATATATTTT. The gene calls are TRBV19 and TRBJ1-3, with no clear D. The CDR3 has 12 amino acids. CDR1 and CDR2 from the germline V gene are LNHDA and SQIVND (reference sequence). With 9 bases removed from V and 2 bases from J, the gap between germline ends came to 8 bases.